Below are 20 T cell receptor beta chains sequenced from a single sample in a study of T cell responses to AZD1222 COVID-19 vaccine. Data came from immunoSEQ multiplex PCR; TCRdb stores just in-frame clones and leaves some out. Among under 35,000 clones listed, 75% to 90% were seen once. Sequenced here: peripheral blood, sampled on day 0 of AZD1222 vaccination. These receptors all stem from an adult in good health.

The chain employs TRBV29-1 and TRBJ2-5, with D possibly matching TRBD2 (6 bases). This CDR3 contains 17 residues. Germline loops: CDR1 SQVTM, CDR2 ANQGSEA. V shed 7 bases and J shed 2 bases, with 26 bases lying between them. The CDR3 region is CSAQRAWAGRRQETQYF. The DNA of the CDR3 is TGCAGCGCACAGCGGGCATGGGCAGGGCGGCGACAAGAGACCCAGTACTTC.

The chain employs TRBV5-5 and TRBJ2-7; 7 nucleotides agree with TRBD1. Germline lookup yields CDR1 SGHKS and CDR2 YYEKEE (reference sequence). V was pared by 2 bases and J by 2 bases, with 7 bases of the junction left unmatched. This CDR3 has 15 residues. The DNA for the CDR3 is TGTGCCAGCAGCTTTAGGGCAGGGGGTACCTACGAGCAGTACTTC. Translated: CASSFRAGGTYEQYF.

This clone has just one count. The V and J genes are TRBV12-3 or TRBV12-4 and TRBJ1-1; TRBD1 is a possible D gene (5 bases). The V end lost 5 bases, the J end lost 1 base, and 8 bases lay between the germline ends. This CDR3 is built from 13 residues. The CDR3 loop is CASSTQENTEAFF. Written as DNA, the CDR3 is TGTGCCAGCAGTACACAGGAGAACACTGAAGCTTTCTTT.

The chain links TRBV4-3 to TRBJ1-5, with 9 bases lining up with TRBD1. The CDR3 runs to 15 residues. V trimming: 1 base; J trimming: 6 bases; junction bases outside the gene matches: 4. The germline V gene has CDR1 LGHNA and CDR2 YSLEER. CDR3 nucleotides: TGCGCCAGCAGCCAAGGGACAGGGGTGAGTCAGCCCCAGCATTTT. This sequence encodes CASSQGTGVSQPQHF.

This chain connects TRBV2 to TRBJ2-7; D possibly corresponds to TRBD1 (5 bases). The germline V gene encodes CDR1 SNHLY and CDR2 FYNNEI. The CDR3 spans 14 residues. V lost 6 bases and J 6 bases, leaving 18 bases between the germline ends. CDR3 coding DNA: TGTGCCAGCAGGGACCAGGGTTTAAGTCCCGAGCAGTACTTC. Its protein product is CASRDQGLSPEQYF.

V and J are TRBV18 and TRBJ1-4, with TRBD1 as a possible D gene (6 bases). The CDR3 length is 15 residues. Trimming stripped 1 base from V and 5 bases from J, with 11 bases between. Germline CDR1 and CDR2: KGHSH and LQKENI. The CDR3 DNA reads TGTGCCAGCTCACCACGCAGGGGAGGGAATGAAAAACTGTTTTTT. Translation gives CASSPRRGGNEKLFF.

This chain connects TRBV6-1 to TRBJ1-2, with D uncertain. V dropped 0 bases and J dropped 8 bases, with 10 bases sitting between them. This CDR3 has 13 residues. Germline CDR1 and CDR2: MNHNS and SASEGT. CDR3 sequence reads: CASSEAGRIGYTF. The CDR3 DNA reads TGTGCCAGCAGTGAAGCAGGCCGCATAGGCTACACCTTC.

The rearrangement joins TRBV18 to TRBJ1-4, with D hard to call. The germline V gene has CDR1 KGHSH and CDR2 LQKENI. The CDR3 is 18 residues long. Between the trimmed V and J ends, which lost 2 bases and 4 bases, there was a span of 20 bases. CDR3 residues: CASSPKGIGAIDNEKLFF. CDR3 sequence (DNA): TGTGCCAGCTCACCAAAAGGGATAGGCGCTATCGATAATGAAAAACTGTTTTTT.

The V and J genes are TRBV6-5 and TRBJ1-1, with 9 bases identical to TRBD1. This CDR3 spans 13 amino acids. CDR1 and CDR2 (germline): MNHEY, SVGAGI. V shed 6 bases, J shed 4 bases, and the junction held 3 bases outside the gene matches. The CDR3 bases are TGTGCCAGCAGCAGGACAGGGGTCACTGAAGCTTTCTTT. This encodes CASSRTGVTEAFF.

The chain has TRBV7-3 and TRBJ2-3, with D perhaps TRBD2 (6 bases). Trimming left V 4 bases short and J 2 bases short, with 16 bases between. Germline-derived CDR1 and CDR2 are SGHTA and FQGTGA. This CDR3 spans 16 amino acids. The CDR3 loop reads CASSSKLSGYTDTQYF. For the CDR3, the DNA is TGTGCCAGCAGCTCAAAACTTAGCGGTTACACAGATACGCAGTATTTT.

The rearrangement uses TRBV5-1 and TRBJ2-2; 8 nucleotides align to TRBD1. Germline V gene data show CDR1 as SGHRS and CDR2 as YFSETQ. This CDR3 is built from 18 residues. V was pared by 4 bases and J by 7 bases, with 18 bases of the junction left unmatched. The CDR3 sequence: CASSLIAPGQGGSGELFF. The CDR3, as DNA: TGCGCCAGCAGCCTGATCGCCCCTGGACAGGGTGGAAGCGGGGAGCTGTTTTTT.

This chain connects TRBV6-2 or TRBV6-3 to TRBJ2-1, with a possible D match to TRBD2 (6 bases). This CDR3 has 15 residues. Germline V lookup: CDR1 MNHEY, CDR2 SVGEGT. V dropped 2 bases and J dropped 8 bases, with 16 bases sitting between them. The DNA for the CDR3 is TGTGCCAGCAGTTACGCTAAGGACTATGGCGATGAGCAGTTCTTC. Encoded protein: CASSYAKDYGDEQFF.

A remark on this clone: A much larger clone is a single base away; this may be a read error. The chain couples TRBV7-8 to TRBJ2-2; 8 bases line up with TRBD1. V lost 5 bases, J lost 1 base, and 3 bases stayed unmatched. CDR1 is SGHVS and CDR2 is FQNEAQ in the germline V gene. The CDR3 consists of 15 residues. The CDR3 loop is CASSIGTGNTGELFF. The CDR3 bases are TGTGCCAGCAGCATTGGGACAGGGAACACCGGGGAGCTGTTTTTT.

V usage is TRBV6-1 and J usage is TRBJ2-7; D call uncertain. V was trimmed by 0 bases and J by 0 bases, leaving 6 bases between them. The CDR3 contains 14 residues. Germline V lookup: CDR1 MNHNS, CDR2 SASEGT. CDR3 amino acids: CASSEALVSYEQYF. As DNA, the CDR3 is TGTGCCAGCAGTGAAGCGCTGGTCTCCTACGAGCAGTACTTC.

A few counts support this clone. CDR3 coding DNA: TGTGCCATCCCTGGACTAGCGGGAGCCAACACCGGGGAGCTGTTTTTT. Encoded protein: CAIPGLAGANTGELFF. The rearrangement uses TRBV27 and TRBJ2-2; TRBD2 agrees at 13 bases. Germline-derived CDR1 and CDR2 are MNHEY and SMNVEV (reference sequence). There are 16 residues in the CDR3. The J segment lost 2 bases and the V segment lost 10 bases, leaving 7 bases of the junction unmatched.

This chain uses TRBV5-1 with TRBJ2-7, with 7 nucleotides matching TRBD2. Germline V gene data show CDR1 as SGHRS and CDR2 as YFSETQ. CDR3 length: 14 amino acids. The V gene end was trimmed by 0 bases and the J gene end by 3 bases; junction bases not matched to a gene: 3. The CDR3 is CASSLGLALYEQYF. CDR3 sequence (DNA): TGCGCCAGCAGCTTGGGACTAGCTCTCTACGAGCAGTACTTC. Looking up the rest from reference TRBV5-1 and TRBJ2-7 gives the full variable domain: KAGVTQTPRYLIKTRGQQVTLSCSPISGHRSVSWYQQTPGQGLQFLFEYFSETQRNKGNFPGRFSGRQFSNSRSEMNVSTLELGDSALYLCASSLGLALYEQYFGPGTRLTVT.

This sequence joins TRBV29-1 and TRBJ1-2; D call uncertain. CDR3 length equals 12 residues. Germline V gives CDR1 SQVTM, CDR2 ANQGSEA. Trimming took off 3 bases at V and 2 bases at J, with 7 bases between the two ends. DNA for the CDR3: TGCAGCGTTGATTTAGGAAACTATGGCTACACCTTC. Its protein product is CSVDLGNYGYTF.

The genes are TRBV10-3 and TRBJ2-1; 8 bases align to TRBD2. This CDR3 comprises 15 residues. CDR1 is ENHRY, CDR2 SYGVKD, per germline. The junction had 3 bases not matched to a gene; V was cut back by 0 bases and J by 5 bases. DNA for the CDR3: TGTGCCATCAGTGAGTCTTGGACTAGCAACAATGAGCAGTTCTTC. Its translation: CAISESWTSNNEQFF.

This rearrangement joins TRBV7-8 to TRBJ1-4; 10 bases agree with TRBD1. CDR1 is SGHVS and CDR2 is FQNEAQ in the germline V gene. The J segment lost 7 bases and the V segment lost 4 bases, leaving 6 bases of the junction unmatched. This CDR3 region has 15 residues. CDR3 coding DNA: TGTGCCAGCAGCTGGGAAGACAGGGGGCCTGAAAAACTGTTTTTT. This sequence encodes CASSWEDRGPEKLFF. Variable domain in full (rest from reference TRBV7-8 and TRBJ1-4): GAGVSQSPRYKVAKRGQDVALRCDPISGHVSLFWYQQALGQGPEFLTYFQNEAQLDKSGLPSDRFFAERPEGSVSTLKIQRTQQEDSAVYLCASSWEDRGPEKLFFGSGTQLSVL.

This chain uses TRBV10-3 with TRBJ2-3; TRBD1 is a possible D gene (5 bases). CDR1 is ENHRY and CDR2 is SYGVKD in the germline V gene. The CDR3 is 13 amino acids. V gave up 7 bases and J gave up 3 bases, with 11 bases separating them. The CDR3 DNA reads as TGTGCCATCACCGGACAAGGGACAGATACGCAGTATTTT. The encoded protein is CAITGQGTDTQYF.